The sequence of this T cell receptor beta chain was determined in a study of cytomegalovirus exposure and HLA in healthy donors. Study-wide points: According to a later analysis, TCR clusters from the first cohort tended to co-occur in the 120 or so validation repertoires. Some TCR beta chains (roughly 150 of them) were listed as cytomegalovirus-associated.

As regards this clone: Its antigen is unidentified.

V lost 11 bases to trimming and J lost 0 bases, with 14 bases between them. Germline lookup yields CDR1 LNHDA and CDR2 SQIVND (reference sequence). The CDR3 length is 14 residues. Profiled with immunoSEQ multiplex PCR; TCRdb holds only in-frame clones, not every one. The profile shows some 140,000 clones, about four fifths of them singletons. The rearrangement links TRBV19 to TRBJ2-1; D not resolved. The clonotype comes from a woman aged 30 to 39 in good health and CMV-seronegative. Sequencing was done on a sample of PBMCs. CDR3 coding DNA: TGTGCCCCCCTCGAGCGCCCCTCCTACAATGAGCAGTTCTTC. Protein: CAPLERPSYNEQFF.